The 11 T cell receptor beta chains reported below all come from one sample, sequenced in a study of T cells in localized non-small cell lung cancer. Clones were sequenced by immunoSEQ multiplex PCR, and TCRdb holds only the in-frame ones, with some missing. Among 70,000 to 100,000 clones listed, approximately 91% were seen once. Sequencing was performed on PBMCs, taken before any cancer treatment. All receptors derive from a woman aged 35-75 years with stage II squamous cell lung carcinoma.

J is TRBJ2-4 and V is TRBV6-1; D ambiguous. CDR1 is MNHNS and CDR2 is SASEGT in the germline V gene. V lost 5 bases and J 0 bases, leaving 8 bases between the germline ends. This CDR3 has 14 residues. Written as DNA, the CDR3 is TGTGCCAGCAGTTCCCAGTTAGCCAAAAACATTCAGTACTTC. Amino acid sequence: CASSSQLAKNIQYF.

The count of this clone is one. The CDR3 sequence: CASSFIADKTYEQYF. The CDR3 coding sequence is TGTGCCAGCAGCTTTATCGCCGACAAGACCTACGAGCAGTACTTC. The chain joins TRBV11-2 to TRBJ2-7, with D uncertain. Germline CDR1 is SGHAT and CDR2 is FQNNGV. CDR3 length: 15 amino acids. Trimming left V 3 bases short and J 2 bases short, with 14 bases between.

The chain has TRBV6-1 and TRBJ1-3; D gene unclear. The CDR3 covers 15 residues. With 0 bases removed from V and 0 bases from J, the gap between germline ends came to 6 bases. The V gene's germline CDR1 is MNHNS and CDR2 SASEGT. The CDR3 protein is CASSEAGLSGNTIYF. The DNA of the CDR3 is TGTGCCAGCAGTGAAGCAGGGCTCTCTGGAAACACCATATATTTT.

The CDR3 sequence: CAWSRPGAGTNYGYTF. In DNA, the CDR3 is TGTGCCTGGAGTCGCCCGGGGGCCGGTACTAACTATGGCTACACCTTC. The genes are TRBV30 and TRBJ1-2; TRBD1 might be the D (6 bases). CDR1 is GTSNPN, CDR2 SVGIG, per germline (reference sequence). This CDR3 spans 16 amino acids. V was cut by 2 bases and J by 0 bases, with 16 bases left in between.

This clone was found once. J is TRBJ1-2 and V is TRBV11-2; 7 nucleotides align to TRBD1. Germline CDR1 and CDR2: SGHAT and FQNNGV. V shed 0 bases, J shed 8 bases, and the junction held 15 bases outside the gene matches. The CDR3 runs 17 residues. The CDR3 region is CASSLDLRGDSLIGYTF. CDR3 DNA: TGTGCCAGCAGCTTAGATCTCCGGGGGGACAGCTTAATAGGCTACACCTTC.

This clone showed up just once. This rearrangement joins TRBV2 to TRBJ2-3; 14 nucleotides line up with TRBD2. The CDR3 has 16 amino acids. With 10 bases clipped from V and 0 bases from J, the junction kept 6 bases outside the gene matches. The germline gives CDR1 SNHLY, CDR2 FYNNEI. The CDR3 nucleotides are TGTGCCAACGGACTAGCGGGAGGTCCTAGCACAGATACGCAGTATTTT. The encoded protein is CANGLAGGPSTDTQYF.

CDR3 in DNA: TGTGCCAGTAGTGTGGGGGCCCTGTCTGCTGGAGGCTACACCTTC. Protein: CASSVGALSAGGYTF. The genes are TRBV19 and TRBJ1-2, with TRBD1 as a possible D gene (6 bases). The ends were cut back, 5 bases at V and 8 bases at J, with 21 bases in the middle. Per germline, CDR1 LNHDA and CDR2 SQIVND (reference sequence). CDR3 size: 15 residues.

V gene TRBV11-1 combines with J gene TRBJ2-1; D not certain. Per the germline V gene, CDR1 is SGHAT and CDR2 is FQDESV (reference sequence). Trimming took 5 bases from V and 2 from J, leaving 10 bases between them. The CDR3 extends over 14 amino acids. The chain's CDR3 is CASSLQTTYNEQFF. CDR3 DNA: TGTGCCAGCAGCCTTCAGACAACCTACAATGAGCAGTTCTTC.

V and J are TRBV11-2 and TRBJ2-2; a possible D gene is TRBD1 (5 bases). Germline CDR1 SGHAT, CDR2 FQNNGV. This CDR3 region has 13 residues. Trimming shortened V by 3 bases and J by 6 bases, and 8 bases separated the two germline ends. This chain's CDR3 is CASSFLRAGELFF. For the CDR3, the DNA is TGTGCCAGCAGCTTCCTCAGGGCCGGGGAGCTGTTTTTT.

The gene calls are TRBV6-9 and TRBJ2-7; 9 bases line up with TRBD2. Trimming cost V 4 bases and J 1 base; bases outside gene matches: 5. This CDR3 spans 15 amino acids. Germline loops: CDR1 MNHGY, CDR2 SVAAGI. CDR3 loop: CASSSGLAISYEQYF. For the CDR3, the DNA is TGTGCCAGCAGTTCTGGACTAGCGATTTCCTACGAGCAGTACTTC.

The chain combines TRBV5-6 with TRBJ1-2; a weak D match, TRBD1 (6 bases). Germline assignment: CDR1 SGHDT and CDR2 YYEEEE. The V end lost 7 bases, the J end lost 4 bases, and 17 bases lay between the germline ends. This CDR3 has 14 amino acids. The DNA of the CDR3 is TGTGCCAGCGAAACAGGGCCTTCGGGCTATGGCTACACCTTC. Protein sequence: CASETGPSGYGYTF.